These 15 T cell receptor beta chains were sequenced from one sample in a study of shared clonotypes between healthy human individuals. Sequencing used immunoSEQ multiplex PCR; TCRdb keeps in-frame clones, though not all of them. The table lists about 730,000 clones, roughly 72% of them singletons. Sample: memory CD4+ T cells sorted from blood. Subset in this sample: CD45RA-negative fraction. These receptors originate from a woman aged 30 to 39 in good health.

The J gene is TRBJ2-5, the V gene TRBV7-2; 15 bases agree with TRBD2. CDR3 length equals 15 residues. Germline V gene sequence: CDR1 SGHTA, CDR2 FQGNSA. Unmatched junction bases numbered 4, after V lost 5 bases and J lost 6 bases. In DNA form, the CDR3 reads TGTGCCAGCAGCGCGGGACTAGCGGGAGGAAAGACCCAGTACTTC. Its translation: CASSAGLAGGKTQYF.

In its sample, this clone was seen once. Given a far larger clone just one base away, this is likely a sequencing read error. CDR3 coding DNA: TGTGCCAGTAGTCCATTCGTCGGACTAAGGGTAGAGACCCAGTACTTC. It specifies CASSPFVGLRVETQYF. The V call is TRBV19, the J call TRBJ2-5; TRBD2 is a possible D gene (6 bases). The CDR3 length is 16 residues. Trimming took 5 bases from V and 4 from J, leaving 20 bases between them. Germline CDR1 and CDR2: LNHDA and SQIVND (reference sequence).

In DNA, the CDR3 is TGTGCCAGCAGCATAGACAGGTCGACCGGGGAGCTGTTTTTT. It translates to CASSIDRSTGELFF. J is TRBJ2-2 and V is TRBV6-6, with D perhaps TRBD1 (6 bases). Germline V gives CDR1 MNHNY, CDR2 SVGAGI (reference sequence). The CDR3 runs to 14 residues. V was pared by 6 bases and J by 5 bases, with 13 bases between.

The rearrangement uses TRBV5-4 and TRBJ2-5, with D perhaps TRBD1 (6 bases). Germline CDR1 is SGHNT and CDR2 is YYREEE (reference sequence). V lost 4 bases and J 1 base, leaving 11 bases between the germline ends. CDR3 length: 14 amino acids. CDR3 in amino acids: CASSAGQFQETQYF. The CDR3 DNA reads as TGTGCCAGCAGCGCCGGACAGTTCCAAGAGACCCAGTACTTC.

V usage is TRBV19 and J usage is TRBJ2-2, with 9 bases identical to TRBD1. Germline V CDR1 and CDR2: LNHDA, SQIVND (reference sequence). The junction had 8 bases not matched to a gene; V was cut back by 6 bases and J by 6 bases. This CDR3 has 15 amino acids. The CDR3 sequence is CASRTGTGFPGELFF. The CDR3 coding sequence is TGTGCCAGTAGAACCGGGACAGGGTTTCCCGGGGAGCTGTTTTTT.

The chain is built from TRBV18 and TRBJ2-7; 9 bases agree with TRBD1. Losses at the gene ends were 2 bases for V and 6 bases for J; bases not matched to a gene: 8. The germline V gene has CDR1 KGHSH and CDR2 LQKENI. CDR3 size: 15 residues. The CDR3 sequence: CASSPGRDREGEQYF. CDR3 DNA: TGTGCCAGCTCACCAGGTAGGGACAGGGAAGGCGAGCAGTACTTC. The full variable domain, completed using reference TRBV18 and TRBJ2-7, is NAGVMQNPRHLVRRRGQEARLRCSPMKGHSHVYWYRQLPEEGLKFMVYLQKENIIDESGMPKERFSAEFPKEGPSILRIQQVVRGDSAAYFCASSPGRDREGEQYFGPGTRLTVT.

The chain combines TRBV5-1 with TRBJ2-7; 9 positions match TRBD2. In germline, CDR1 is SGHRS, CDR2 YFSETQ. V shed 2 bases and J 6 bases; nucleotides not matched to a gene: 3. The CDR3 is 13 amino acids. CDR3 DNA: TGCGCCAGCAGCTTACAGCGGGAGGCCGAGCAGTACTTC. Protein product: CASSLQREAEQYF.

With regard to this clone: This is likely an artifact of a read error, given a far larger clone one base away. In the same sample, other DNA sequences code for this CDR3. The V and J genes are TRBV6-1 and TRBJ1-5; the D gene is possibly TRBD1 (5 bases). V dropped 9 bases and J dropped 3 bases, with 9 bases sitting between them. CDR3 length: 12 amino acids. Germline values: CDR1 MNHNS, CDR2 SASEGT. CDR3 sequence reads: CASQGNNQPQHF. CDR3 bases: TGTGCCAGTCAGGGAAACAATCAGCCCCAGCATTTT.

This clone has just a few counts. Other DNA sequences in this specimen translate into the identical CDR3. The chain uses TRBV6-5 and TRBJ2-7; the match to TRBD2 covers 10 bases. The V gene's germline CDR1 is MNHEY and CDR2 SVGAGI. There are 15 residues in the CDR3. Unmatched junction bases numbered 6, after V lost 5 bases and J lost 2 bases. The CDR3 is CASSAPGLATYEQYF. The CDR3 coding sequence is TGTGCCAGCAGTGCACCGGGACTAGCGACCTACGAGCAGTACTTC.

This chain links TRBV27 with TRBJ2-6; D not certain. The germline V gene has CDR1 MNHEY and CDR2 SMNVEV (reference sequence). V was pared by 6 bases and J by 2 bases, with 14 bases between. CDR3 length: 16 residues. CDR3 amino acids: CASSPRYQAGANVLTF. For the CDR3, the DNA is TGTGCCAGCAGCCCGAGGTACCAGGCTGGGGCCAACGTCCTGACTTTC.

The CDR3 region is CAGSVDEQFF. In nucleotides, the CDR3 is TGCGCCGGATCGGTAGATGAGCAGTTCTTC. The chain has TRBV10-1 and TRBJ2-1; unclear D gene. Germline lookup yields CDR1 WNHNN and CDR2 SYGVQD (reference sequence). The V end was cut by 11 bases, the J end by 8 bases, with 10 bases between. This CDR3 region has 10 residues.

The chain is built from TRBV5-6 and TRBJ2-2; D is uncertain. V was pared by 4 bases and J by 9 bases, with 19 bases between. This CDR3 region has 15 residues. Looked up from germline, CDR1 is SGHDT and CDR2 is YYEEEE. CDR3 in DNA: TGTGCCAGCAGCCCAAAGCGCGGTATCCACCGGGAGCTGTTTTTT. This gives the protein CASSPKRGIHRELFF.

The chain joins TRBV6-1 to TRBJ2-5; 7 nucleotides line up with TRBD1. V was clipped by 6 bases and J by 3 bases; unmatched bases: 4. This CDR3 region has 13 residues. Germline V gene data show CDR1 as MNHNS and CDR2 as SASEGT. CDR3 amino acids: CASSTGTEETQYF. DNA for the CDR3: TGTGCCAGCAGCACGGGGACAGAAGAGACCCAGTACTTC.

The CDR3 loop is CASSEGFGTGGTAFF. Written as DNA, the CDR3 is TGTGCCAGCAGCGAGGGGTTCGGGACAGGGGGGACTGCTTTCTTT. The V call is TRBV9, the J call TRBJ1-1, with TRBD1 matching 11 bases. The CDR3 is made up of 15 amino acids. Germline CDR1 and CDR2: SGDLS and YYNGEE. V trimming: 3 bases; J trimming: 11 bases; junction bases outside the gene matches: 12. Filled out from reference TRBV9 and TRBJ1-1, the complete variable domain reads DSGVTQTPKHLITATGQRVTLRCSPRSGDLSVYWYQQSLDQGLQFLIQYYNGEERAKGNILERFSAQQFPDLHSELNLSSLELGDSALYFCASSEGFGTGGTAFFGQGTRLTVV.

This clone was picked up many times. Other DNA variants within this sample encode the same CDR3. This chain uses TRBV5-1 with TRBJ2-1; 13 bases fit TRBD2. The junction had 0 bases not matched to a gene; V was cut back by 3 bases and J by 0 bases. Germline V gene lookup returns CDR1 SGHRS and CDR2 YFSETQ. The CDR3 spans 16 residues. CDR3 residues: CASSWTSGSSYNEQFF. DNA of the CDR3: TGCGCCAGCAGCTGGACTAGCGGGAGCTCCTACAATGAGCAGTTCTTC.